These T cell receptor beta chains were read from a single sample in a study of blood T cell repertoires in COVID-19. Assay: immunoSEQ multiplex PCR; the TCRdb copy retains only in-frame clones and omits some. The sample holds around 450,000 clones, around 90% seen once. The sequencing input was PBMCs or T cells enriched from blood (not recorded which). These receptors all stem from a woman in her late teens or twenties with acute COVID-19. Each CDR3 is given with its conserved first and last residue. The D gene is left open where the match is weak. The listing skips clone size in some rows; elsewhere it reads once, few, many or a size class.

DNA	CDR3	J	size	D	V
TGCGCCAGCAGCCACCAGGCCGGGACTAGTTACAATGAGCAGTTCTTC	CASSHQAGTSYNEQFF	TRBJ2-1	-	TRBD2	TRBV4-3
TGTGCCAGCAGTGCAAGCGGGAGTCTCCCTGAGCAGTTCTTC	CASSASGSLPEQFF	TRBJ2-1	-	TRBD2	TRBV6-8
TGCGCCAGCAGCTTGGTGACAGTCGGCTATGGCTACACCTTC	CASSLVTVGYGYTF	TRBJ1-2	-	-	TRBV5-1
TGTGCCAGTAGTAGACAGGGGGCGCGGGGCAATCAGCCCCAGCATTTT	CASSRQGARGNQPQHF	TRBJ1-5	-	TRBD1	TRBV19
TGCAGCGTTGAAGAGGGGCGGGAGTGGACGCAGTATTTT	CSVEEGREWTQYF	TRBJ2-3	-	TRBD2	TRBV29-1
TGTGCCACCAGCAGAGTTTTGAGCGGGGGGTCCCAACTGCGGGAGACCCAGTACTTC	CATSRVLSGGSQLRETQYF	TRBJ2-5	-	TRBD2	TRBV15
TGTGCCAGCAGTTACTCCGATAGAGTCAATGAGCAGTTCTTC	CASSYSDRVNEQFF	TRBJ2-1	-	-	TRBV6-5
TGCGCCAGCAGCCAAGTTCGCGCGGGAGGGCTGGAGACCCAGTACTTC	CASSQVRAGGLETQYF	TRBJ2-5	-	TRBD2	TRBV4-1
TGCAGTGCTAGTAGGGACAGGTTATACACTGAAGCTTTCTTT	CSASRDRLYTEAFF	TRBJ1-1	once	TRBD1	TRBV20-1
TGTGCCAGCAGCTTAGCCAACTACGAGCAGTACTTC	CASSLANYEQYF	TRBJ2-7	-	-	TRBV11-1
TGTGCCAGCTCATTTGAAGGACTTAATCAGCCCCAGCATTTT	CASSFEGLNQPQHF	TRBJ1-5	-	-	TRBV18
TGTGCCAGCAAGCTCGGGACAGCCATTCAGCCCCAGCATTTT	CASKLGTAIQPQHF	TRBJ1-5	-	TRBD1	TRBV6-5
TGTGCCAGCAGCATGTCACAGGGGGATCAGCCCCAGCATTTT	CASSMSQGDQPQHF	TRBJ1-5	-	TRBD1	TRBV7-9
TGTGCCAGCAGCGATGGGACTACTACTACGGCTTTCTTT	CASSDGTTTTAFF	TRBJ1-1	-	-	TRBV3-1/TRBV3-2
TGTGCCAGCACCGGGGACACAGATACGCAGTATTTT	CASTGDTDTQYF	TRBJ2-3	-	-	TRBV2
TGTGCCACCAGTGATACCCCTGAGGCGGGAGGACAGTACTTC	CATSDTPEAGGQYF	TRBJ2-4	-	TRBD2	TRBV24-1
TGTGCCAGCAGTTTATCCCTACCCCGTATCGACGGGATCTACGAGCAGTACTTC	CASSLSLPRIDGIYEQYF	TRBJ2-7	-	-	TRBV27
TGTGCCATCAGAAGGGGACTAGCGACGAACACCGGGGAGCTGTTTTTT	CAIRRGLATNTGELFF	TRBJ2-2	-	TRBD2	TRBV10-3
TGCAGCGTTCGGACTAGCGGACCACTAACCCTACGGCTCACCTACAATGAGCAGTTCTTC	CSVRTSGPLTLRLTYNEQFF	TRBJ2-1	-	TRBD2	TRBV29-1
TGTGCCAGCAGCGTATGGGACAGGGGCTCCTACAATGAGCAGTTCTTC	CASSVWDRGSYNEQFF	TRBJ2-1	-	TRBD1	TRBV9
TGTGCCAGCAGCGTAGATCCTAGCGGCAATGAGCAGTTCTTC	CASSVDPSGNEQFF	TRBJ2-1	-	TRBD2	TRBV9
TGTGCCAGCAGCTTGGATCTAGTCGGGCGGGAGCCCCAGCATTTT	CASSLDLVGREPQHF	TRBJ1-5	-	-	TRBV5-5
TGTGCCAGCAGCTACGGGACTAGCGGCAACATTCAGTACTTC	CASSYGTSGNIQYF	TRBJ2-4	-	TRBD2	TRBV7-2
TGCGCCAGCAGCAACAGGGGCGAAAAACTGTTTTTT	CASSNRGEKLFF	TRBJ1-4	-	TRBD1	TRBV4-3
TGTGCCAGCAGCTTAACTGTCGGGGGGGACACTGAAGCTTTCTTT	CASSLTVGGDTEAFF	TRBJ1-1	-	-	TRBV7-6
TGTGCCTGGAACCCAGCGGGAATTTACGAGCAGTACTTC	CAWNPAGIYEQYF	TRBJ2-7	-	TRBD2	TRBV30
TGTGCCAGCTCTGGGGCGGGCACAGATACGCAGTATTTT	CASSGAGTDTQYF	TRBJ2-3	-	-	TRBV18
TGTGCCAGCAGCCAAATCAGTAGCGGGGGTACTTACGAGCAGTACTTC	CASSQISSGGTYEQYF	TRBJ2-7	-	TRBD2	TRBV3-1/TRBV3-2
TGTGCCAGCAGCCCTAGCGGGGGCCACAATGAGCAGTTCTTC	CASSPSGGHNEQFF	TRBJ2-1	few	TRBD2	TRBV7-3
TGTGCCAGCAGCTCTCGGGGAAATGAGCAGTTCTTC	CASSSRGNEQFF	TRBJ2-1	-	-	TRBV11-3
TGCAGCGTTGAGGCCAGGGAAAGGGCTACGCAGTATTTT	CSVEARERATQYF	TRBJ2-3	-	-	TRBV29-1
TGTGCCAGCAGCTTAGAGGGGGGGCGCTCCTACGAGCAGTACTTC	CASSLEGGRSYEQYF	TRBJ2-7	-	-	TRBV7-6
TGCGCCAGCGGGACTACCGGGGAGCTGTTTTTT	CASGTTGELFF	TRBJ2-2	-	-	TRBV5-1
TGTGCCAGCAGCGTGGAGGGGACCCCACCCCTCCACTTT	CASSVEGTPPLHF	TRBJ1-6	-	-	TRBV9
TGTGCCTGGAGTGTGGCAGGGAGCAATCAGCCCCAGCATTTT	CAWSVAGSNQPQHF	TRBJ1-5	-	-	TRBV30
TGTGCCAGCAGTCTACTCGGACAAGGTCGAGTGGGCAATCAGCCCCAGCATTTT	CASSLLGQGRVGNQPQHF	TRBJ1-5	-	-	TRBV27
TGCGCCAGCAGAGGACAGCTTTCTAACTATGGCTACACCTTC	CASRGQLSNYGYTF	TRBJ1-2	-	-	TRBV10-2
TGTGCCAGCAGCTTCTTACCCCCGGGACAGGGTTCCTACAATGAGCAGTTCTTC	CASSFLPPGQGSYNEQFF	TRBJ2-1	-	TRBD1	TRBV11-2
TGTGCCACAACCCCTGACAGGAACACTGAAGCTTTCTTT	CATTPDRNTEAFF	TRBJ1-1	-	-	TRBV2
TGTGCCACCAGTGATTGGGAACCGAAGACTAGCACCTACGAGCAGTACTTC	CATSDWEPKTSTYEQYF	TRBJ2-7	-	TRBD2	TRBV24-1
TGTGCCAGCAGCCAAGAGGGCTCAAATCCACAGCCCCAGCATTTT	CASSQEGSNPQPQHF	TRBJ1-5	-	-	TRBV4-2
TGCAGCGCCATGACATCCTCTGGAAACACCATATATTTT	CSAMTSSGNTIYF	TRBJ1-3	-	-	TRBV29-1
TGTGCCAGTAGTATAGGGTTACAGGGCCTTCAGCCCCAGCATTTT	CASSIGLQGLQPQHF	TRBJ1-5	many	-	TRBV19
TGTGCCAGCAGACCGGGATTAATCTACAATGAGCAGTTCTTC	CASRPGLIYNEQFF	TRBJ2-1	-	-	TRBV27
TGTGCCAGCAGCCCCGGACTAAACAATGAGCAGTTCTTC	CASSPGLNNEQFF	TRBJ2-1	-	-	TRBV11-2
TGTGCCAGCAGCTTGGGTGTGAGGGCCTACGAGCAGTACTTC	CASSLGVRAYEQYF	TRBJ2-7	-	-	TRBV5-6
TGTGCCAGCAGCCAACCTCGACAGGGGCAAGAGACCCAGTACTTC	CASSQPRQGQETQYF	TRBJ2-5	once	TRBD1	TRBV16
TGTGCCAGCAGTTTCCCAGGTATAGGGAGGAACACCATATATTTT	CASSFPGIGRNTIYF	TRBJ1-3	-	-	TRBV28